This TCR beta chain stems from a study of CD8 T cells in ankylosing spondylitis (TCRdb year 2017). Notes on the research overall: To find TCR variants linked to disease, the study profiled T cell receptor beta repertoires in ankylosing spondylitis patients and healthy donors. Peripheral blood samples were taken, and synovial fluid was additionally collected from ankylosing spondylitis patients. The full study cohort was made up of approximately 24 ankylosing spondylitis patients and 108 healthy donors.

Reads for this sample came from an Illumina HiSeq 2500. Quantitative 5'-RACE with molecular barcodes was the method used to prepare the TCR beta libraries. The paper's processing steps were these. To identify disease-linked TCR variants, a new computational method was used, one built on a probabilistic model of VDJ rearrangement. TCRdb reprocessing: public reads trimmed at Q25 with fastp, clones called with MiXCR, in-frame beta chains kept. Every entry covers one CDR3 protein and lists the most common genes and DNA from its rows. Here the V and J calls rest on TCRdb's processing, not on the authors' analysis. The sample table records about 190,000 distinct CDR3 sequences; about an eighth of these occur just once. The ten biggest clones cover roughly 11% of the sample. V and J lose 7 bases and 4 bases, and a span of 11 bases separates them. The germline V gene yields MDHEN for CDR1 and SYDVKM for CDR2. Spanning cysteine to phenylalanine, the CDR3 consists of 12 amino acids. Only CDR3 DNA remains: 36 bases, in frame from the first base.

Summary of the overall study and its limitations: Some TCR beta motif variants had previously been reported in synovial fluid and blood of reactive arthritis patients, which suggested common disease-initiation mechanisms. A CD8+ phenotype was shown by the disease-linked clones, which were found at relatively low frequencies in peripheral blood. Blood from ankylosing spondylitis patients appeared to be characterized by a TCR beta motif composed of about 8 highly homologous amino acid variants. Significant enrichment of the disease-linked clones was reported in matched synovial fluid samples from ankylosing spondylitis patients.

This clonotype was seen ten or more times. No antigen is known for it. No clone much larger than this one lies a single base away; base qualities are absent. Specimen: blood, either unsorted or a sorted T cell fraction (not recorded which). The sequence is built from TRBV28 and TRBJ2-7, with the identity of the D gene unclear. This sequence was found in a female donor with ankylosing spondylitis or in good health (not recorded which). The CDR3 reads CASTSFGYEQYF. The DNA sequence reads TGTGCCAGCACCTCCTTCGGGTACGAGCAGTACTTC.